This TCR beta chain comes out of a study of response to subunit inactivated influenza vaccine. General study points: The authors suggested that every seasonal influenza vaccination recruits few new T cells.

TCRdb analysed the RT-PCR reads with MiXCR anew, one entry per CDR3 protein. The sample lists a few hundred thousand distinct CDR3 sequences, less than 25% seen once, with about 9.4% in the top ten. The count of this clonotype is one. Its antigen is unidentified. The receptor was isolated from a man aged 45 to 75 who received an inactivated influenza vaccine. The specimen was PBMCs from blood, collected less than 22 months after vaccination.

CDR3 region: CASSIVSRKETQYF. In DNA form, the CDR3 reads TGTGCCAGTAGTATAGTGAGCAGGAAGGAGACCCAGTACTTC. The chain joins TRBV19 to TRBJ2-5; unclear D gene. The CDR3 is made up of 14 amino acids. Trimming cost V 1 base and J 5 bases, with 11 bases left between them. Germline V lookup: CDR1 LNHDA, CDR2 SQIVND (reference sequence).